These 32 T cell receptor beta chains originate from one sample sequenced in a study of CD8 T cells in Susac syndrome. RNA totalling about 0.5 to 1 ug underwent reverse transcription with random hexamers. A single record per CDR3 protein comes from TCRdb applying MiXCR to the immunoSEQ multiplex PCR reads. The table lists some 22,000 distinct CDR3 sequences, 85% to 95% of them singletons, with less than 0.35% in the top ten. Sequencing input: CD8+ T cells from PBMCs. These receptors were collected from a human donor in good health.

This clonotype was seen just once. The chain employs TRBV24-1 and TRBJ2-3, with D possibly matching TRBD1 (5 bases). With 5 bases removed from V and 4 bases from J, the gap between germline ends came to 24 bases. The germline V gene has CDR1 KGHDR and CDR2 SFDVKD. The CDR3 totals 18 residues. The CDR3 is CATSGKDQGNLGADTQYF. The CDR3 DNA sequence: TGTGCCACCAGTGGGAAAGATCAGGGCAATTTAGGCGCAGATACGCAGTATTTT.

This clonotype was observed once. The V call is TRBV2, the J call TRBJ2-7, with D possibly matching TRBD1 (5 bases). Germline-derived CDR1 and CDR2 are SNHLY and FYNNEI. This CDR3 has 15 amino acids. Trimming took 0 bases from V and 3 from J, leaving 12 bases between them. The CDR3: CASSEALGQGYEQYF. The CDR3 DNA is TGTGCCAGCAGTGAAGCGCTCGGGCAGGGCTACGAGCAGTACTTC.

DNA for the CDR3: TGTGCCAGCAGTTACTCGATAATAGCGGGTTTCAATGAGCAGTTCTTC. It specifies CASSYSIIAGFNEQFF. The chain couples TRBV6-2 or TRBV6-3 to TRBJ2-1; 7 bases are a match to TRBD2. CDR1 is MNHEY, CDR2 SVGEGT, per germline. This CDR3 has 16 residues. J gave up 6 bases and V 0 bases, and 8 bases lay outside the gene matches.

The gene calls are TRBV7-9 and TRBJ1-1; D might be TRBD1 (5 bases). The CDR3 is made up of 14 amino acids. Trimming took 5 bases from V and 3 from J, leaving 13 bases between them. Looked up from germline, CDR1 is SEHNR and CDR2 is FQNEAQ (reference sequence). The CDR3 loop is CASSPEIRDTEAFF. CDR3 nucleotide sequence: TGTGCCAGCAGCCCCGAGATCAGGGACACTGAAGCTTTCTTT. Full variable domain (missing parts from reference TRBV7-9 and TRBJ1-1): DTGVSQNPRHKITKRGQNVTFRCDPISEHNRLYWYRQTLGQGPEFLTYFQNEAQLEKSRLLSDRFSAERPKGSFSTLEIQRTEQGDSAMYLCASSPEIRDTEAFFGQGTRLTVV.

This chain's CDR3 is CASSQDRTARTANYGYTF. CDR3 nucleotides: TGCGCCAGCAGCCAAGATAGGACAGCGCGCACCGCTAACTATGGCTACACCTTC. V is TRBV4-3 and J is TRBJ1-2, with TRBD1 as a possible D gene (6 bases). Germline lookup yields CDR1 LGHNA and CDR2 YSLEER. CDR3 size: 18 residues. Trimming removed 0 bases from V and 0 bases from J, with 17 bases in between.

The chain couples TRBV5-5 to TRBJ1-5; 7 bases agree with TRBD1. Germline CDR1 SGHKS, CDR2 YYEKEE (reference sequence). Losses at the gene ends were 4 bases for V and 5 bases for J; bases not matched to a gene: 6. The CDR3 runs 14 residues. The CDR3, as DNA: TGTGCCAGCAGCCAGGGGGGTATGGATCAGCCCCAGCATTTT. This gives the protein CASSQGGMDQPQHF.

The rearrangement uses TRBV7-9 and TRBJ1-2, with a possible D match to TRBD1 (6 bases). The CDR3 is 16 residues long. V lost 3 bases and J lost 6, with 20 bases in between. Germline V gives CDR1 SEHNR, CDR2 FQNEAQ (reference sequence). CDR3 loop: CASSFPRGGTNDGYTF. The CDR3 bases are TGTGCCAGCAGCTTCCCGAGGGGGGGAACGAATGATGGCTACACCTTC. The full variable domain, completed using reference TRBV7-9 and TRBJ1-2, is DTGVSQNPRHKITKRGQNVTFRCDPISEHNRLYWYRQTLGQGPEFLTYFQNEAQLEKSRLLSDRFSAERPKGSFSTLEIQRTEQGDSAMYLCASSFPRGGTNDGYTFGSGTRLTVV.

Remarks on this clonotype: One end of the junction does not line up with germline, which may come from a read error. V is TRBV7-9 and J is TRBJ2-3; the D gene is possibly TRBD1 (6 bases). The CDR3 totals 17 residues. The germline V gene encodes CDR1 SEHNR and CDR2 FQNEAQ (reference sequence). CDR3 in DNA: TGTGCCAGCAGTTTAGGGGGACACCGATTAAGCACAGATACGCAGTATTTT. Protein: CASSLGGHRLSTDTQYF.

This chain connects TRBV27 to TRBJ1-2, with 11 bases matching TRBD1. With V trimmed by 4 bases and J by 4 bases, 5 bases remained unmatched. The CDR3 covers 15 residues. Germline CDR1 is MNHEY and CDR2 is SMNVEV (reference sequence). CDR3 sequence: CASSSGQGASYGYTF. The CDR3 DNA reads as TGTGCCAGCAGTTCTGGACAGGGGGCGTCCTATGGCTACACCTTC.

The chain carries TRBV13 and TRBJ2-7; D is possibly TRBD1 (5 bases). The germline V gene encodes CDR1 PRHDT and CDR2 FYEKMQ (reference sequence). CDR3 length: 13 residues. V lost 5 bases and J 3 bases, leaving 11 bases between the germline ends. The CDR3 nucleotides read TGTGCCAGCAGCCCCGGTGACAGCTACGAGCAGTACTTC. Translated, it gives CASSPGDSYEQYF.

CDR3 protein: CASSPGTVENTEAFF. The CDR3 DNA sequence: TGTGCCAGCAGTCCAGGGACAGTTGAAAACACTGAAGCTTTCTTT. This chain joins TRBV27 and TRBJ1-1, with 7 bases aligning to TRBD1. Germline V gives CDR1 MNHEY, CDR2 SMNVEV (reference sequence). This CDR3 spans 15 amino acids. Trimming removed 5 bases from V and 2 bases from J; junction bases left unmatched: 8.

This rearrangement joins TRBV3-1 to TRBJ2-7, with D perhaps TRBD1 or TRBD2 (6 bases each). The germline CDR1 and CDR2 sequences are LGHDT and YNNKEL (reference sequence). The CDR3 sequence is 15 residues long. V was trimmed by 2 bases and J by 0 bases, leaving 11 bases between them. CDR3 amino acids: CASSQFSGASYEQYF. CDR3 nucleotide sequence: TGTGCCAGCAGCCAATTTTCGGGGGCCTCCTACGAGCAGTACTTC.

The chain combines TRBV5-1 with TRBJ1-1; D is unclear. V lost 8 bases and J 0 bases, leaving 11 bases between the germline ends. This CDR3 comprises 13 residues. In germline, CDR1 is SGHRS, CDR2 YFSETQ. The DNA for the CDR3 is TGCGCCAGTCACTTATGGTTGAACACTGAAGCTTTCTTT. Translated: CASHLWLNTEAFF.

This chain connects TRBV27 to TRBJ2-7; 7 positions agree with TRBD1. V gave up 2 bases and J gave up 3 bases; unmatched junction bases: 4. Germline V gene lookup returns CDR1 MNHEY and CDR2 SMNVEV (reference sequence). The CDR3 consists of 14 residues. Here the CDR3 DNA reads TGTGCCAGCAGTTTAAACCAGGGGGTCTACGAGCAGTACTTC. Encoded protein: CASSLNQGVYEQYF.

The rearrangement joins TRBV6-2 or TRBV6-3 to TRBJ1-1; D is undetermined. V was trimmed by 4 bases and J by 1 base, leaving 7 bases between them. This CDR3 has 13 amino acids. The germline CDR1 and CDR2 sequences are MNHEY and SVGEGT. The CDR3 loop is CASSFSRNTEAFF. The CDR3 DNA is TGTGCCAGCAGTTTTTCGAGGAACACTGAAGCTTTCTTT.

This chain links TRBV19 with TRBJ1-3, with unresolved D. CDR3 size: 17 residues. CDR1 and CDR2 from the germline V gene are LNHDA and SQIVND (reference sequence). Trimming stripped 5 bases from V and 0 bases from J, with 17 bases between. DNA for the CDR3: TGTGCCAGTAGTCCCTTTCAGGCGGTGCACTCTGGAAACACCATATATTTT. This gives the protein CASSPFQAVHSGNTIYF.

The CDR3 coding sequence is TGTGCCAGCAGCTCGGGACTGAACACTGAAGCTTTCTTT. The encoded protein is CASSSGLNTEAFF. The chain combines TRBV5-6 with TRBJ1-1, with D tentatively TRBD1 (5 bases). The V and J ends lost 3 bases and 0 bases respectively, with 6 bases between them. This CDR3 contains 13 residues. The germline gives CDR1 SGHDT, CDR2 YYEEEE.

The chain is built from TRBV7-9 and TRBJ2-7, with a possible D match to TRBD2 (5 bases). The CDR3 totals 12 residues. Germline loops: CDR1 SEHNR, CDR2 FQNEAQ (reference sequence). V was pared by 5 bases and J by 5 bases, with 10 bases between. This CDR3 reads CASSQSGDEQYF. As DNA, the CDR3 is TGTGCCAGCAGCCAATCCGGGGACGAGCAGTACTTC.

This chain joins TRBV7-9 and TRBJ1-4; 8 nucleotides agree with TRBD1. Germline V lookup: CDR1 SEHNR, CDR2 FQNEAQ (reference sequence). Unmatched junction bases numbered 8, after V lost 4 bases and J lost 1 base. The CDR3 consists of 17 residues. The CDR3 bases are TGTGCCAGCAGCTCGGACAGGGCACTAGTAACTAATGAAAAACTGTTTTTT. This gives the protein CASSSDRALVTNEKLFF. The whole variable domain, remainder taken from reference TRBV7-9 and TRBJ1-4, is DTGVSQNPRHKITKRGQNVTFRCDPISEHNRLYWYRQTLGQGPEFLTYFQNEAQLEKSRLLSDRFSAERPKGSFSTLEIQRTEQGDSAMYLCASSSDRALVTNEKLFFGSGTQLSVL.

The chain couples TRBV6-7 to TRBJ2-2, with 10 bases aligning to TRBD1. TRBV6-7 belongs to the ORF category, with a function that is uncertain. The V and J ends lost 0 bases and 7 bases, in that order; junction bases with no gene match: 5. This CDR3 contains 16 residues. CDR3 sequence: CASSYSGTGALGELFF. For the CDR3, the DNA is TGTGCCAGCAGTTACTCAGGGACAGGGGCCCTCGGGGAGCTGTTTTTT.

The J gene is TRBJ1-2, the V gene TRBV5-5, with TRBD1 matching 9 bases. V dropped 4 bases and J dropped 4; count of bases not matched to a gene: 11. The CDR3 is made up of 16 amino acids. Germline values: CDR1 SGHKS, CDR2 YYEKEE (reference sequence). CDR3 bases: TGTGCCAGCAGCCTCGGGTGGGACAGGGTTGGCTATGGCTACACCTTC. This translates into CASSLGWDRVGYGYTF.

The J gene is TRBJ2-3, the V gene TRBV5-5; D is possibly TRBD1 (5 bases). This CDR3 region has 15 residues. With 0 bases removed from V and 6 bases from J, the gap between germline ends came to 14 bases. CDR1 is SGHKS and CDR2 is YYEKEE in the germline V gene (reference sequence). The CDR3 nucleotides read TGTGCCAGCAGCTTGGGGACATGGATTATGGATACGCAGTATTTT. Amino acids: CASSLGTWIMDTQYF.

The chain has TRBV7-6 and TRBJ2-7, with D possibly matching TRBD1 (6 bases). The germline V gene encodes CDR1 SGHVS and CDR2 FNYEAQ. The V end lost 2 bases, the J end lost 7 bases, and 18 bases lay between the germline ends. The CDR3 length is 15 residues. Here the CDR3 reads CASSLSTQGTREQYF. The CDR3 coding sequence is TGTGCCAGCAGCTTATCGACGCAGGGGACGCGGGAGCAGTACTTC.

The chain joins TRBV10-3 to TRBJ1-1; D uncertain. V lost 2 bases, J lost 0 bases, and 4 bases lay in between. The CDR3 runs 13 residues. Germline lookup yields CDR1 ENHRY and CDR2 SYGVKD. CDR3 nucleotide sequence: TGTGCCATCAGTGAGAGGCTGAACACTGAAGCTTTCTTT. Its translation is CAISERLNTEAFF.

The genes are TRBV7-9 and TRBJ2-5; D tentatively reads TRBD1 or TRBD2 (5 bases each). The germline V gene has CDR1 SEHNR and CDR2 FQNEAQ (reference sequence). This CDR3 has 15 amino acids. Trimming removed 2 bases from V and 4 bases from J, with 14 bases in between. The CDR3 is CASSLSSGRGETQYF. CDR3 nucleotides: TGTGCCAGCAGCTTATCATCAGGGAGAGGAGAGACCCAGTACTTC.

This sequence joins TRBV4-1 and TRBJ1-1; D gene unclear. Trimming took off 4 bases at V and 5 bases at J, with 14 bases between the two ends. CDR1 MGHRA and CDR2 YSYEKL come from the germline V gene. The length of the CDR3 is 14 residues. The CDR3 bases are TGCGCCAGCAGCCTCGGAAGCATTACAACTGAAGCTTTCTTT. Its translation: CASSLGSITTEAFF.

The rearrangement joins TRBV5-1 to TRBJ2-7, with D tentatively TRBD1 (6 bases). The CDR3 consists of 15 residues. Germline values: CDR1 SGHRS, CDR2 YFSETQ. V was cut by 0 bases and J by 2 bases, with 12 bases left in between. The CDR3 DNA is TGCGCCAGCAGCTTGGGGGGGACAACCACCTACGAGCAGTACTTC. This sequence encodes CASSLGGTTTYEQYF.

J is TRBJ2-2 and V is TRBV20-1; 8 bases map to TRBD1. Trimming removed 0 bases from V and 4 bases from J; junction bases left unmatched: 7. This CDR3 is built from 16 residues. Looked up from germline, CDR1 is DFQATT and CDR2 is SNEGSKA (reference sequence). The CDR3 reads CSAREPQGVATGELFF. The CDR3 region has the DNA TGCAGTGCTAGAGAGCCACAGGGGGTTGCCACCGGGGAGCTGTTTTTT.

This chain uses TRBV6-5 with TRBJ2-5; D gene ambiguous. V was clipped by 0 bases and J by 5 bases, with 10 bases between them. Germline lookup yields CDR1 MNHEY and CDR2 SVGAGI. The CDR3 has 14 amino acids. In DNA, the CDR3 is TGTGCCAGCAGTTACTCAGAAAGCTGGGAGACCCAGTACTTC. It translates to CASSYSESWETQYF.

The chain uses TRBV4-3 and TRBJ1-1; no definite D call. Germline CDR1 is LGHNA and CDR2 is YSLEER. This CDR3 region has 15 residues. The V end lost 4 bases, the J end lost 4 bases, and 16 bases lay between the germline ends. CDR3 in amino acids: CASSLEIGSGTEAFF. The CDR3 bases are TGCGCCAGCAGCCTCGAAATAGGGTCAGGCACTGAAGCTTTCTTT.

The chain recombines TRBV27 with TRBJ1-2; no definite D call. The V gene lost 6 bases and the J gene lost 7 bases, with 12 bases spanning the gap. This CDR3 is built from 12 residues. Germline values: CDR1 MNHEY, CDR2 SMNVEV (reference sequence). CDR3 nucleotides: TGTGCCAGCAGCCCGGGCGGCATTGGCTACACCTTC. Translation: CASSPGGIGYTF.

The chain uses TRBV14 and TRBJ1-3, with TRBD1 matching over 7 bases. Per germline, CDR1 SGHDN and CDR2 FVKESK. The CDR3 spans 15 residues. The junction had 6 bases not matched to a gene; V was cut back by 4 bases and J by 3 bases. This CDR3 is CASSLGRGLGNTIYF. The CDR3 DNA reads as TGTGCCAGCAGCCTCGGAAGGGGGCTTGGAAACACCATATATTTT.